These 10 T cell receptor beta chains came from one sample sequenced in a study of vaccination and CD4 T cells after COVID-19. The Oncomine TCR Beta short-read assay sequenced DNA from cultured CD4+ T cells. MiXCR, applied by TCRdb to the PCR reads, yields one record per CDR3 protein. The data show about 21,000 distinct CDR3 sequences, roughly 50% seen once. These receptors' targets are unknown. Documented treatment: 10-day PBMC culture with coronavirus spike peptide pools or control peptides (ViraFEST assay). Sequencing input: CD4+ T cells from blood, cultured in vitro. All receptors derive from a human donor who had recovered from COVID-19.

The CDR3 loop is CASSLGAGARNTEAFF. CDR3 DNA sequence: TGTGCCAGCAGTTTAGGGGCAGGGGCCAGGAACACTGAAGCTTTCTTT. The V and J genes are TRBV27 and TRBJ1-1; a weak D match, TRBD1 (6 bases). Trimming pared 2 bases from V and 1 base from J, leaving 14 bases between. Germline values: CDR1 MNHEY, CDR2 SMNVEV (reference sequence). The CDR3 is 16 residues long.

This chain uses TRBV7-4 with TRBJ2-1, with 15 bases aligning to TRBD2. CDR3 size: 17 residues. J was trimmed by 10 bases and V by 1 base; bases with no gene match: 8. Germline V lookup: CDR1 SGHVT, CDR2 SQSDAQ. DNA for the CDR3: TGTGCCAGCAGCTTAGGGCGCGGACTAGCGGGAGGGAAGGAGCAGTTCTTC. Translation gives CASSLGRGLAGGKEQFF.

V is TRBV27 and J is TRBJ2-3; weak D call: TRBD2 (5 bases). Per the germline V gene, CDR1 is MNHEY and CDR2 is SMNVEV (reference sequence). V was trimmed by 7 bases and J by 0 bases, leaving 14 bases between them. The CDR3 totals 15 residues. The CDR3 spells CASKLAYVSTDTQYF. Here the CDR3 DNA reads TGTGCCAGCAAGTTAGCGTATGTTAGCACAGATACGCAGTATTTT.

This clonotype occurred a few times. V and J are TRBV7-3 and TRBJ2-7; 14 bases line up with TRBD2. CDR1 is SGHTA and CDR2 is FQGTGA in the germline V gene. V lost 4 bases, J lost 6 bases, and 2 bases stayed unmatched. The CDR3 has 14 amino acids. CDR3 amino acids: CASSSGLAGGEQYF. CDR3 nucleotides: TGTGCCAGCAGCTCCGGACTAGCGGGAGGCGAGCAGTACTTC.

Here the CDR3 reads CASSLMGSGANVLTF. The DNA of the CDR3 is TGTGCCAGCAGCTTAATGGGCTCTGGGGCCAACGTCCTGACTTTC. This sequence joins TRBV7-3 and TRBJ2-6, with D hard to call. This CDR3 has 15 residues. V was cut by 1 base and J by 0 bases, with 4 bases left in between. Germline V CDR1 and CDR2: SGHTA, FQGTGA. The whole variable domain, remainder taken from reference TRBV7-3 and TRBJ2-6, is GAGVSQTPSNKVTEKGKYVELRCDPISGHTALYWYRQSLGQGPEFLIYFQGTGAADDSGLPNDRFFAVRPEGSVSTLKIQRTERGDSAVYLCASSLMGSGANVLTFGAGSRLTVL.

The chain is built from TRBV20-1 and TRBJ1-6, with D possibly matching TRBD1 (5 bases). This CDR3 spans 13 amino acids. V lost 6 bases to trimming and J lost 14 bases, with 20 bases between them. CDR1 is DFQATT, CDR2 SNEGSKA, per germline (reference sequence). CDR3 protein: CSASEGPDDSLHF. DNA for the CDR3: TGCAGTGCCTCCGAGGGGCCGGATGATTCCCTCCACTTT.

This clonotype was found a few times. The chain combines TRBV6-1 with TRBJ1-5, with TRBD1 identical over 7 bases. Germline V CDR1 and CDR2: MNHNS, SASEGT. Trimming removed 9 bases from V and 5 bases from J; junction bases left unmatched: 7. The CDR3 totals 13 residues. The CDR3 here is CASSGTVDQPQHF. The CDR3 region has the DNA TGTGCCAGTTCCGGGACAGTCGATCAGCCCCAGCATTTT.

J is TRBJ1-5 and V is TRBV7-9, with D unresolved. CDR3 length: 15 residues. V was pared by 1 base and J by 0 bases, with 7 bases between. Germline V lookup: CDR1 SEHNR, CDR2 FQNEAQ (reference sequence). CDR3 in DNA: TGTGCCAGCAGCTTAGGGGCAGATAGCAATCAGCCCCAGCATTTT. The encoded protein is CASSLGADSNQPQHF.

A few counts support this clonotype. The CDR3 loop reads CASSPYYTAGSRDYEQYF. For the CDR3, the DNA is TGCGCCAGCAGTCCTTATTACACTGCGGGATCTCGGGACTACGAGCAGTACTTC. The chain combines TRBV4-1 with TRBJ2-7, with D possibly being TRBD2 (6 bases). Germline assignment: CDR1 MGHRA and CDR2 YSYEKL. This CDR3 has 18 residues. The germline V and J ends were trimmed by 6 bases and 3 bases, with 27 bases remaining between them.

This clonotype was counted a single time. The genes are TRBV20-1 and TRBJ2-1; D may be TRBD1 or TRBD2 (5 bases each). CDR3 length: 16 amino acids. Germline V lookup: CDR1 DFQATT, CDR2 SNEGSKA (reference sequence). Trimming cost V 2 bases and J 4 bases, with 18 bases left between them. The CDR3 nucleotides are TGCAGTGCTAGACTCCGGGCAGGGACGGTTTACAATGAGCAGTTCTTC. Translating gives CSARLRAGTVYNEQFF.